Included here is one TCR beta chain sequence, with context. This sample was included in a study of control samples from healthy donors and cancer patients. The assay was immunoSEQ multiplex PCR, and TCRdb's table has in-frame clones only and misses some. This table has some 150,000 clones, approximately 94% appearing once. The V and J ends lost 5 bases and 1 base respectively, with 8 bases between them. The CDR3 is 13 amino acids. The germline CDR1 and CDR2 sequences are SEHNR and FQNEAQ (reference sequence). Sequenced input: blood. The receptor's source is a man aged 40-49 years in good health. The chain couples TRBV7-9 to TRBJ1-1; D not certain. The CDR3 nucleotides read TGTGCCAGCAGCCGCCGGGGGAACACTGAAGCTTTCTTT. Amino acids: CASSRRGNTEAFF.